This T cell receptor beta chain was identified during a study of control samples from healthy donors and cancer patients. Sequenced by immunoSEQ multiplex PCR; TCRdb stores in-frame clones only, minus some. The table includes approximately 120,000 clones, around 89% detected once. This TCR came from a woman aged 50 to 65 in good health. Material for sequencing was blood.

The CDR3 region is CASSQDLAPYNEQFF. The CDR3 DNA reads as TGCGCCAGCAGCCAAGATTTAGCGCCCTACAATGAGCAGTTCTTC. The chain combines TRBV4-3 with TRBJ2-1; perhaps TRBD2 as D (5 bases). V lost 0 bases to trimming and J lost 2 bases, with 8 bases between them. In germline, CDR1 is LGHNA, CDR2 YSLEER. The CDR3 totals 15 residues.